Below, one T cell receptor beta chain is given with its context. This CDR3 contains 16 residues. The V and J ends lost 4 bases and 0 bases, in that order; junction bases with no gene match: 9. The germline gives CDR1 SGHRS, CDR2 YFSETQ. This record comes from a study of blood T cell repertoires in COVID-19. In the authors' methods: Researchers report that nucleated cell counts were estimated from reference gene primer amplification. TCRdb keeps only in-frame clones here, not all; method: immunoSEQ multiplex PCR. V and J calls plus clone size are reproduced from that table; the DNA served to infer D and trimming. The repertoire holds 80,000 or so clones, with about 80% as singletons.

The chain links TRBV5-1 to TRBJ2-7; 8 bases match TRBD2. The sequenced sample consisted of peripheral blood. The TCR was taken from an older man with acute or convalescent COVID-19. Here the CDR3 reads CASSDRGGPNSYEQYF. The CDR3 bases are TGCGCCAGCAGCGACCGCGGGGGGCCGAACTCCTACGAGCAGTACTTC.